These T cell receptor beta chains were read from a single sample in a study of blood T cell repertoires in COVID-19. The method was immunoSEQ multiplex PCR; TCRdb's version includes in-frame clones alone and lacks a portion of them. Here the sample spans approximately 300,000 clones, just over 85% being singletons. Source material: PBMCs or T cells enriched from blood (not recorded which). These receptors were collected from a young woman who had recovered from COVID-19. CDR3s include the opening cysteine and the closing phenylalanine or tryptophan. D genes are given only for firm matches. Expanded clones get a size class; other rows say once, few or many, or leave the size out.

>NA|TRBV9|15|NA|TRBJ2-2
CASTLGGAGTGELFF
TGTGCCAGCACCCTGGGCGGGGCGGGTACCGGGGAGCTGTTTTTT
>NA|TRBV5-1|14|TRBD1|TRBJ2-1
CASSTGTASNEQFF
TGCGCCAGCAGTACCGGGACAGCGTCCAATGAGCAGTTCTTC
>NA|TRBV6-7|16|TRBD1|TRBJ2-7
CASSPGRGQGAYEQYF
TGTGCCAGCAGCCCCGGACGGGGACAGGGGGCCTACGAGCAGTACTTC
>once|TRBV10-2|18|TRBD1|TRBJ1-2
CASSDPFSTGEADYGYTF
TGCGCCAGCAGTGATCCCTTCTCGACAGGGGAGGCAGACTATGGCTACACCTTC
>NA|TRBV5-1|16|TRBD2|TRBJ2-5
CASSLAMGGSEETQYF
TGCGCCAGCAGCTTGGCCATGGGCGGGAGTGAGGAGACCCAGTACTTC
>NA|TRBV5-4|16|TRBD2|TRBJ2-3
CASSSSGRRITDTQYF
TGTGCCAGCAGCTCTAGCGGGAGACGAATCACAGATACGCAGTATTTT
>NA|TRBV25-1|16|TRBD1|TRBJ1-3
CASSATRTGSGNTIYF
TGTGCCAGCAGTGCGACTCGGACAGGCTCTGGAAACACCATATATTTT
>many|TRBV6-1|14|NA|TRBJ2-5
CASSEGSATRAQYF
TGTGCCAGCAGTGAAGGGTCAGCAACACGGGCCCAGTACTTC
>NA|TRBV19|15|TRBD2|TRBJ2-1
CASKGLASSYNEQFF
TGTGCCAGTAAGGGACTAGCGAGCTCCTACAATGAGCAGTTCTTC
>NA|TRBV10-3|14|NA|TRBJ1-1
CAISESKANTEAFF
TGTGCCATCAGTGAGTCGAAAGCGAACACTGAAGCTTTCTTT
>NA|TRBV6-5|11|NA|TRBJ2-7
CASKGTYEQYF
TGTGCCAGCAAGGGGACCTACGAGCAGTACTTC
>NA|TRBV6-5|13|NA|TRBJ2-1
CAIASRGFDEQFF
TGTGCCATAGCTTCCCGGGGGTTCGATGAGCAGTTCTTC
>once|TRBV7-2|12|NA|TRBJ1-2
CASSPYLLGYTF
TGTGCCAGCAGCCCCTATCTCCTCGGCTACACCTTC
>NA|TRBV2|13|NA|TRBJ1-2
CASSSADRYGYTF
TGTGCCAGCAGTTCGGCCGACAGATACGGCTACACCTTC
>NA|TRBV24-1|13|TRBD2|TRBJ2-2
CATAGGNTGELFF
TGTGCCACCGCGGGGGGAAACACCGGGGAGCTGTTTTTT
>NA|TRBV5-6|18|TRBD2|TRBJ2-7
CASSPRSSGRERTYEQYF
TGTGCCAGCAGCCCTCGTAGTAGCGGGAGGGAGAGAACCTACGAGCAGTACTTC
>once|TRBV14|15|NA|TRBJ2-7
CASSQGLIPTYEQYF
TGTGCCAGCAGCCAGGGCCTCATCCCCACCTACGAGCAGTACTTC
>once|TRBV28|13|NA|TRBJ1-2
CSTGKTTNYGYTF
TGTTCTACAGGGAAGACGACTAACTATGGCTACACCTTC
>NA|TRBV5-1|14|NA|TRBJ1-1
CASSPGHLNTEAFF
TGCGCCAGCAGCCCAGGACACTTGAACACTGAAGCTTTCTTT
>NA|TRBV30|17|NA|TRBJ1-1
CAWSVRTVEVGRTEAFF
TGTGCCTGGAGTGTCCGGACAGTCGAGGTAGGCAGGACTGAAGCTTTCTTT
>NA|TRBV6-5|11|NA|TRBJ2-7
CASSLRGEQYF
TGTGCCAGCAGTCTTAGGGGCGAGCAGTACTTC
>NA|TRBV7-2|14|NA|TRBJ1-1
CASSPDTGYTEAFF
TGTGCCAGCAGCCCAGACACAGGGTACACTGAAGCTTTCTTT
>NA|TRBV5-8|15|NA|TRBJ1-5
CASSLGDMSNQPQHF
TGTGCCAGCAGCTTGGGGGACATGAGCAATCAGCCCCAGCATTTT
>NA|TRBV3-1/TRBV3-2|15|TRBD2|TRBJ2-3
CASGEAGASTDTQYF
TGTGCCAGCGGGGAAGCGGGGGCCTCCACAGATACGCAGTATTTT
>once|TRBV9|13|NA|TRBJ2-3
CASTSAGLDTQYF
TGTGCCAGCACTTCGGCGGGTTTAGATACGCAGTATTTT